The 29 T cell receptor beta chains reported below all come from one sample, sequenced in a study of cytomegalovirus exposure and HLA in healthy donors. PCR primers comprised 60 Vbeta and 13 Jbeta primers. The table came from immunoSEQ multiplex PCR; TCRdb's copy has only in-frame clones and leaves some out. The sample has approximately 170,000 clones, around 67% seen once. The specimen was PBMCs. These receptors were obtained from a woman aged 18-35 years in good health and CMV-seropositive.

The J gene is TRBJ1-1, the V gene TRBV19; D perhaps matches TRBD1 (6 bases). The CDR3 loop spans 13 amino acids. Per germline, CDR1 LNHDA and CDR2 SQIVND (reference sequence). V was pared by 9 bases and J by 1 base, with 12 bases between. The CDR3 DNA sequence: TGTGCCAGGAGGTTGACAGGGAACACTGAAGCTTTCTTT. Translating it yields CARRLTGNTEAFF.

The chain uses TRBV7-9 and TRBJ2-7, with 7 bases lining up with TRBD1. The CDR3 runs 16 residues. The V segment lost 5 bases and the J segment 1 base; nucleotides outside the gene matches: 11. Germline V gives CDR1 SEHNR, CDR2 FQNEAQ (reference sequence). CDR3 in DNA: TGTGCCAGCAGCGTCAGAGGGGGCGAGAAATCCTACGAGCAGTACTTC. Translating it yields CASSVRGGEKSYEQYF. The variable domain in full, completed from reference TRBV7-9 and TRBJ2-7, reads DTGVSQNPRHKITKRGQNVTFRCDPISEHNRLYWYRQTLGQGPEFLTYFQNEAQLEKSRLLSDRFSAERPKGSFSTLEIQRTEQGDSAMYLCASSVRGGEKSYEQYFGPGTRLTVT.

A few counts support this clone. This rearrangement joins TRBV6-1 to TRBJ2-5; D may be TRBD1 (7 bases). Germline lookup yields CDR1 MNHNS and CDR2 SASEGT. V dropped 6 bases and J dropped 5 bases, with 13 bases sitting between them. The CDR3 spans 13 residues. CDR3 region: CASRETGRETQYF. The CDR3 DNA sequence: TGTGCCAGCAGGGAGACAGGGAGGGAGACCCAGTACTTC.

V and J are TRBV30 and TRBJ1-3; D call uncertain. Germline CDR1 is GTSNPN and CDR2 is SVGIG (reference sequence). The CDR3 has 12 residues. V lost 0 bases, J lost 4 bases, and 4 bases lay in between. CDR3 region: CAWSVGGNTIYF. CDR3 coding DNA: TGTGCCTGGAGTGTGGGCGGAAACACCATATATTTT.

V usage is TRBV19 and J usage is TRBJ2-5; 10 nucleotides align to TRBD2. The CDR3 runs 15 residues. Germline CDR1 is LNHDA and CDR2 is SQIVND (reference sequence). The V gene end was trimmed by 8 bases and the J gene end by 5 bases; junction bases not matched to a gene: 11. The CDR3 nucleotides are TGTGCCAGTGGGGGGCTAGCGGGGGACGGGGAGACCCAGTACTTC. Its translation is CASGGLAGDGETQYF.

The chain is built from TRBV5-6 and TRBJ1-5; TRBD1 is a possible D gene (5 bases). The germline V gene encodes CDR1 SGHDT and CDR2 YYEEEE. This CDR3 region has 14 residues. V dropped 3 bases and J dropped 5 bases, with 12 bases sitting between them. The CDR3, as DNA: TGTGCCAGCAGCTCCCAGCGGGGCTATCAGCCCCAGCATTTT. This translates into CASSSQRGYQPQHF.

As DNA, the CDR3 is TGCAGCGTCCAGAACACAGGATCGGAGCAGTACTTC. Protein: CSVQNTGSEQYF. This chain links TRBV29-1 with TRBJ2-7; TRBD1 is a possible D gene (5 bases). Germline CDR1 and CDR2: SQVTM and ANQGSEA. The CDR3 totals 12 residues. Trimming stripped 6 bases from V and 7 bases from J, with 16 bases between.

The chain couples TRBV4-2 to TRBJ2-7; D might be TRBD2 (6 bases). This CDR3 region has 16 residues. The V gene's germline CDR1 is LGHNA and CDR2 YNFKEQ. V gave up 1 base and J gave up 3 bases, with 16 bases separating them. The CDR3 DNA follows: TGTGCCAGCAGCCAAGCGGCATGGTGGGGAGGCTACGAGCAGTACTTC. Residues: CASSQAAWWGGYEQYF.

V is TRBV6-6 and J is TRBJ1-5; D uncertain. Germline V gives CDR1 MNHNY, CDR2 SVGAGI (reference sequence). V lost 2 bases to trimming and J lost 0 bases, with 5 bases between them. This CDR3 spans 14 amino acids. CDR3 coding DNA: TGTGCCAGCAGTTACGACAATAGCAATCAGCCCCAGCATTTT. Amino acids: CASSYDNSNQPQHF.

The rearrangement links TRBV14 to TRBJ2-7; TRBD2 matches at 13 bases. V trimming: 4 bases; J trimming: 2 bases; junction bases outside the gene matches: 17. CDR1 and CDR2 (germline): SGHDN, FVKESK. The length of the CDR3 is 20 residues. CDR3 DNA: TGTGCCAGCAGCCCCCCAAACCCAGGACTAGCGGGAGCAAGGACCTACGAGCAGTACTTC. It specifies CASSPPNPGLAGARTYEQYF.

At least ten counts were recorded for this clone. The V and J genes are TRBV19 and TRBJ1-4, with D possibly TRBD1 on 6 matching bases. The ends were cut back, 5 bases at V and 0 bases at J, with 10 bases in the middle. The germline V gene encodes CDR1 LNHDA and CDR2 SQIVND (reference sequence). This CDR3 spans 15 amino acids. The CDR3 bases are TGTGCCAGTAGTGTTGGACAGTCAACTAATGAAAAACTGTTTTTT. Translating gives CASSVGQSTNEKLFF.

The genes are TRBV7-3 and TRBJ2-1, with D possibly being TRBD2 (6 bases). There are 15 residues in the CDR3. Germline CDR1 and CDR2: SGHTA and FQGTGA. The V end lost 2 bases, the J end lost 3 bases, and 11 bases lay between the germline ends. CDR3 nucleotide sequence: TGTGCCAGCAGCTTATCACGGGACTTCTACAATGAGCAGTTCTTC. Translating it yields CASSLSRDFYNEQFF.

V is TRBV9 and J is TRBJ1-5; D is unresolved. This CDR3 has 14 residues. Germline CDR1 and CDR2: SGDLS and YYNGEE. V was trimmed by 0 bases and J by 7 bases, leaving 11 bases between them. The DNA for the CDR3 is TGTGCCAGCAGCGTAGAAGCCGAGGGACAGCCCCAGCATTTT. Translating gives CASSVEAEGQPQHF.

This clone has at least ten counts. The chain joins TRBV7-3 to TRBJ2-1; weak D call: TRBD1 (6 bases). The ends were cut back, 3 bases at V and 9 bases at J, with 21 bases in the middle. CDR3 length equals 16 residues. Germline V gene sequence: CDR1 SGHTA, CDR2 FQGTGA. CDR3 coding DNA: TGTGCCAGCAGCTTCACAGGGCAAGGAGTTCCCTCTGAGCAGTTCTTC. Translation: CASSFTGQGVPSEQFF.

The chain combines TRBV27 with TRBJ2-7; 7 bases are shared with TRBD1. The junction had 6 bases not matched to a gene; V was cut back by 5 bases and J by 2 bases. Per germline, CDR1 MNHEY and CDR2 SMNVEV (reference sequence). The CDR3 contains 14 residues. CDR3 in amino acids: CASSLRQGPYEQYF. The CDR3 region has the DNA TGTGCCAGCAGTCTCCGACAGGGCCCCTACGAGCAGTACTTC.

The chain uses TRBV4-3 and TRBJ2-7, with a weak D call TRBD2 (5 bases). This CDR3 comprises 16 residues. Trimming took 0 bases from V and 5 from J, leaving 17 bases between them. Germline V lookup: CDR1 LGHNA, CDR2 YSLEER. In DNA, the CDR3 is TGCGCCAGCAGCCAAGAACTGAGACTACCTCTCCACGAGCAGTACTTC. Its translation: CASSQELRLPLHEQYF.

The rearrangement uses TRBV7-2 and TRBJ1-6; D possibly corresponds to TRBD1 (6 bases). Germline CDR1 and CDR2: SGHTA and FQGNSA. The CDR3 has 16 amino acids. Trimming took off 4 bases at V and 8 bases at J, with 18 bases between the two ends. CDR3 sequence reads: CASSSRGGTIDSPLHF. The CDR3 DNA is TGTGCCAGCAGCTCCCGCGGTGGGACAATCGATTCACCCCTCCACTTT.

The rearrangement uses TRBV4-1 and TRBJ1-2; no clear D. Germline V gene lookup returns CDR1 MGHRA and CDR2 YSYEKL. The CDR3 length is 12 residues. The germline V and J ends were trimmed by 7 bases and 4 bases, with 10 bases remaining between them. In nucleotides, the CDR3 is TGCGCCAGCACCGCCGCGGGCTATGGCTACACCTTC. This encodes CASTAAGYGYTF.

V usage is TRBV10-3 and J usage is TRBJ2-3; 9 bases match TRBD2. Germline trimming cut 5 bases from V and 2 bases from J; bases unmatched to any gene: 5. From germline, CDR1 is ENHRY and CDR2 SYGVKD. The CDR3 consists of 15 residues. Written as DNA, the CDR3 is TGTGCCATCAGTCTAGCGGGGAGAAACACAGATACGCAGTATTTT. Translation: CAISLAGRNTDTQYF.

V and J are TRBV4-1 and TRBJ2-3, with a tentative D call TRBD1 (5 bases). The CDR3 totals 14 residues. The germline V and J ends were trimmed by 4 bases and 8 bases, with 16 bases remaining between them. Germline CDR1 MGHRA, CDR2 YSYEKL. CDR3 in amino acids: CASSLDSYKGTQYF. The CDR3 DNA sequence: TGCGCCAGCAGCCTTGACAGCTACAAGGGTACGCAGTATTTT.

This clone occurred a few times. V usage is TRBV6-1 and J usage is TRBJ2-7; 8 positions agree with TRBD2. With 7 bases clipped from V and 3 bases from J, the junction kept 5 bases outside the gene matches. Germline-derived CDR1 and CDR2 are MNHNS and SASEGT. This CDR3 has 13 amino acids. The CDR3 is CASIGTRDYEQYF. Written as DNA, the CDR3 is TGTGCCAGCATTGGGACTAGGGACTACGAGCAGTACTTC.

A few counts support this clone. J is TRBJ1-2 and V is TRBV7-6, with 9 bases aligning to TRBD1. Germline assignment: CDR1 SGHVS and CDR2 FNYEAQ. V shed 1 base and J 2 bases; nucleotides not matched to a gene: 2. The CDR3 is 15 residues long. DNA for the CDR3: TGTGCCAGCAGCTTAGGAACAGGGGGCAACTATGGCTACACCTTC. Translation gives CASSLGTGGNYGYTF.

The chain combines TRBV4-1 with TRBJ2-7, with D maybe TRBD2 (6 bases). The CDR3 extends over 14 amino acids. Germline V gives CDR1 MGHRA, CDR2 YSYEKL. V was cut by 0 bases and J by 5 bases, with 11 bases left in between. The CDR3 region is CASSQDGGVDEQYF. DNA of the CDR3: TGCGCCAGCAGCCAAGATGGAGGGGTCGACGAGCAGTACTTC.

The chain couples TRBV19 to TRBJ2-7; D is unresolved. Trimming stripped 6 bases from V and 2 bases from J, with 5 bases between. This CDR3 spans 11 amino acids. Germline V gene sequence: CDR1 LNHDA, CDR2 SQIVND (reference sequence). CDR3 bases: TGTGCCAGTAGCTCCCCCTACGAGCAGTACTTC. This encodes CASSSPYEQYF.

The rearrangement links TRBV9 to TRBJ2-1; 8 nucleotides align to TRBD1. The CDR3 contains 15 residues. V was clipped by 1 base and J by 4 bases; unmatched bases: 4. From germline, CDR1 is SGDLS and CDR2 YYNGEE. CDR3 region: CASSVRTGSYNEQFF. The CDR3 region has the DNA TGTGCCAGCAGCGTAAGGACAGGGTCTTACAATGAGCAGTTCTTC.

The chain recombines TRBV7-6 with TRBJ1-1, with D perhaps TRBD1 (5 bases). The CDR3 is 15 residues long. The germline V and J ends were trimmed by 5 bases and 5 bases, with 18 bases remaining between them. In germline, CDR1 is SGHVS, CDR2 FNYEAQ. For the CDR3, the DNA is TGTGCCAGCAGCCAAATGTACGGGGGTAGAACTGAAGCTTTCTTT. Its protein is CASSQMYGGRTEAFF. The entire variable domain, with the rest obtained from reference TRBV7-6 and TRBJ1-1, is as follows: GAGVSQSPRYKVTKRGQDVALRCDPISGHVSLYWYRQALGQGPEFLTYFNYEAQQDKSGLPNDRFSAERPEGSISTLTIQRTEQRDSAMYRCASSQMYGGRTEAFFGQGTRLTVV.

CDR3 protein: CASSFGDNSYEQYF. The DNA of the CDR3 is TGTGCCAGCAGTTTCGGGGATAACTCCTACGAGCAGTACTTC. The chain recombines TRBV7-9 with TRBJ2-7; D is possibly TRBD2 (5 bases). CDR3 length equals 14 residues. The germline CDR1 and CDR2 sequences are SEHNR and FQNEAQ (reference sequence). Trimming pared 6 bases from V and 0 bases from J, leaving 12 bases between.

The J gene is TRBJ2-3, the V gene TRBV6-5; D gene ambiguous. The V gene lost 6 bases and the J gene lost 4 bases, with 11 bases spanning the gap. This CDR3 is built from 13 residues. Per the germline V gene, CDR1 is MNHEY and CDR2 is SVGAGI. For the CDR3, the DNA is TGTGCCAGCAGCCTGGTGAGAGCAGATACGCAGTATTTT. Translating gives CASSLVRADTQYF.

This clone has a single count. This chain joins TRBV29-1 and TRBJ1-1; D uncertain. Germline V gene data show CDR1 as SQVTM and CDR2 as ANQGSEA. Trimming left V 6 bases short and J 0 bases short, with 5 bases between. The CDR3 consists of 11 residues. This CDR3 is CSVRVNTEAFF. In nucleotides, the CDR3 is TGCAGCGTCCGGGTGAACACTGAAGCTTTCTTT. Full variable domain (outside the CDR3, taken from reference TRBV29-1 and TRBJ1-1): SAVISQKPSRDICQRGTSLTIQCQVDSQVTMMFWYRQQPGQSLTLIATANQGSEATYESGFVIDKFPISRPNLTFSTLTVSNMSPEDSSIYLCSVRVNTEAFFGQGTRLTVV.